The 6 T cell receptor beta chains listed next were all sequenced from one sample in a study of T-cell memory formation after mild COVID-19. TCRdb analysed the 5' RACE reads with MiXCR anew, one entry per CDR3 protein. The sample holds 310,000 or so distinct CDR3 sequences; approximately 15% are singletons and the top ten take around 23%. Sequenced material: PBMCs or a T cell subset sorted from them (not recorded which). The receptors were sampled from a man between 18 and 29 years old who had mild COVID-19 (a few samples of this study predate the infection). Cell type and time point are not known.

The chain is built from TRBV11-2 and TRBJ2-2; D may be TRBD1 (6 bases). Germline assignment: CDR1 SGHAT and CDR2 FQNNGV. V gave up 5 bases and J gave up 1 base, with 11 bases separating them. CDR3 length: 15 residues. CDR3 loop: CASSPTGWNTGELFF. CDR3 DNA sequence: TGTGCCAGCAGCCCCACAGGGTGGAACACCGGGGAGCTGTTTTTT.

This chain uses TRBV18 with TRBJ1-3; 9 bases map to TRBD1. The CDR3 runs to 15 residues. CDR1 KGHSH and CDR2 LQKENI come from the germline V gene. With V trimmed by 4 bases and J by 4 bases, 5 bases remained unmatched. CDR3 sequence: CASSRDRASGNTIYF. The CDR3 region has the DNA TGTGCCAGCTCACGGGACAGGGCCTCAGGAAACACCATATATTTT.

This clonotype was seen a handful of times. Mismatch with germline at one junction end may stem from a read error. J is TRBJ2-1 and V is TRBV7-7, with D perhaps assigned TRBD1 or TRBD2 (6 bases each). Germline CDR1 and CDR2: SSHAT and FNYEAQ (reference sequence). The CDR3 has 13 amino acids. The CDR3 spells CASSRGPDNEQFF. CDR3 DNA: TGTGCTAGCAGCCGGGGGCCTGACAATGAGCAGTTCTTC. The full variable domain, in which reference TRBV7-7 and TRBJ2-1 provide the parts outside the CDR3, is GAGVSQSPRYKVTKRGQDVTLRCDPISSHATLYWYQQALGQGPEFLTYFNYEAQPDKSGLPSDRFSAERPEGSISTLTIQRTEQRDSAMYRCASSRGPDNEQFFGPGTRLTVL.

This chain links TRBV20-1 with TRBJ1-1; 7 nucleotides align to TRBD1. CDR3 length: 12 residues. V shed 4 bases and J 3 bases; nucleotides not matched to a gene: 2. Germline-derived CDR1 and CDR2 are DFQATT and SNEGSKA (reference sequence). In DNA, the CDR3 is TGCAGTGCTAAAGGACAGGACACTGAAGCTTTCTTT. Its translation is CSAKGQDTEAFF.

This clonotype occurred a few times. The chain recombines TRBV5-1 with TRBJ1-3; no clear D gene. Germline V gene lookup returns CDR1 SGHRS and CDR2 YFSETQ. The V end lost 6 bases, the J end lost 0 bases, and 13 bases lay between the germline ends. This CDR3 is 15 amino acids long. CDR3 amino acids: CASTVGSSSGNTIYF. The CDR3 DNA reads TGCGCCAGCACCGTGGGGAGTAGCTCTGGAAACACCATATATTTT.

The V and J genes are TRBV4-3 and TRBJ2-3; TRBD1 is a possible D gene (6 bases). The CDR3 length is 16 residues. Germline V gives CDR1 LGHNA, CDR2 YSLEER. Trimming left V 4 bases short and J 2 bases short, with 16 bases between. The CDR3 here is CASSLQGMVSTDTQYF. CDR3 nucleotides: TGCGCCAGCAGCCTGCAGGGGATGGTTTCCACAGATACGCAGTATTTT.